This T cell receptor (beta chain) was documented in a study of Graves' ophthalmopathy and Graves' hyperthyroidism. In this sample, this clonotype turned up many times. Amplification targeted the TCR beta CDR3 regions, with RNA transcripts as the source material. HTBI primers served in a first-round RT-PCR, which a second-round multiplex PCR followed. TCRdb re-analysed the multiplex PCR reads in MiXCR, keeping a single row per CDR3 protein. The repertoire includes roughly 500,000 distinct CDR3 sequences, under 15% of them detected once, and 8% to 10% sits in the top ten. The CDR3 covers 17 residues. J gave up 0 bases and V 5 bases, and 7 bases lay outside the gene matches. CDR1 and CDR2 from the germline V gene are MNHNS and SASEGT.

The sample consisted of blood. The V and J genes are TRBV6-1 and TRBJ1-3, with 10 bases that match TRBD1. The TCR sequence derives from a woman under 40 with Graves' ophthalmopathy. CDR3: CASSQAGTGASGNTIYF. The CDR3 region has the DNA TGTGCCAGCAGTCAGGCCGGGACAGGGGCCTCTGGAAACACCATATATTTT.